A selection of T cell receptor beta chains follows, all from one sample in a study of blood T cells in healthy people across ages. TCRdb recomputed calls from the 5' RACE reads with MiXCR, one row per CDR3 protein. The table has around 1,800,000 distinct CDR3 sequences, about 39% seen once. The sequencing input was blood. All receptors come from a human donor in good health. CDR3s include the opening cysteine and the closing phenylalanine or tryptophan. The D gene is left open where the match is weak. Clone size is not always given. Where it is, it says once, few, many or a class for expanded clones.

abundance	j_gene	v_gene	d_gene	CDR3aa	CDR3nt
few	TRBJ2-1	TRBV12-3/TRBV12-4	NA	CASSVSSGTNEQFF	TGTGCCAGCAGTGTTAGCTCGGGCACAAATGAGCAGTTCTTC
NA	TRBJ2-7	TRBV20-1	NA	CSARAGDSLYEQYF	TGCAGTGCTAGAGCCGGAGACAGCCTCTACGAGCAGTACTTC
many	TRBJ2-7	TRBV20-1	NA	CSARTGREWEQYF	TGCAGTGCTAGGACTGGCAGGGAGTGGGAGCAGTACTTC
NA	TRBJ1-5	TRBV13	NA	CASSTNGNNQPQHF	TGTGCCAGCAGCACCAACGGTAACAATCAGCCCCAGCATTTT
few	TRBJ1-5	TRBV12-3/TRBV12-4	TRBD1	CASRGQGHHQPQHF	TGTGCCAGCAGGGGACAGGGCCACCATCAGCCCCAGCATTTT
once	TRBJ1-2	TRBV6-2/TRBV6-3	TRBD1	CASSYPTQGIYGYTF	TGTGCCAGCAGTTACCCGACACAGGGGATCTATGGCTACACCTTC
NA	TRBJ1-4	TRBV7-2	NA	CASSFGRRPATNEKLFF	TGTGCCAGCAGCTTCGGGAGGCGGCCTGCAACTAATGAAAAACTGTTTTTT
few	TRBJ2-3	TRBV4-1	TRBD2	CASSSGRGGDTQYF	TGCGCCAGCAGCTCGGGGAGGGGAGGAGATACGCAGTATTTT
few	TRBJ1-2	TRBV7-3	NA	CASSTGMDYGYTF	TGTGCCAGCAGCACAGGGATGGACTATGGCTACACCTTC
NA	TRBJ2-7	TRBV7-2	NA	CASSLVAGVVGQQYF	TGTGCCAGCAGCTTAGTTGCAGGTGTAGTAGGTCAGCAGTACTTC
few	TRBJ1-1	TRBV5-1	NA	CASSDTTGNTEAFF	TGCGCCAGCAGCGACACAACTGGGAACACTGAAGCTTTCTTT
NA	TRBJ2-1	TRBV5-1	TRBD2	CASRTSGNEQVF	TGCGCCAGCAGAACTAGCGGCAATGAGCAGGTCTTC
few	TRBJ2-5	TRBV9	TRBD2	CASSASGGYGETQYF	TGTGCCAGCAGCGCAAGCGGGGGGTATGGAGAGACCCAGTACTTC
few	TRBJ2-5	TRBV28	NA	CASSPRRKTQYF	TGTGCCAGCAGCCCCCGGAGAAAGACCCAGTACTTC
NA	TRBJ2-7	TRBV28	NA	CASRQDLLVAYEQYF	TGTGCCTCGAGACAGGACCTCCTAGTTGCCTACGAGCAGTACTTC
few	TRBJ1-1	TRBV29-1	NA	CSVEGLLNTEAFF	TGCAGCGTTGAAGGTCTCCTGAACACTGAAGCTTTCTTT
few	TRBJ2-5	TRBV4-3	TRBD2	CASSQDLGSGGETQYF	TGCGCCAGCAGCCAAGATCTTGGATCGGGGGGGGAGACCCAGTACTTC
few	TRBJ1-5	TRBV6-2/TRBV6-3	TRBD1	CASSYSTGTDVNSNQPQHF	TGTGCCAGCAGTTACTCCACCGGGACAGATGTTAATAGCAATCAGCCCCAGCATTTT
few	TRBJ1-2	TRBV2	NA	CASRTRWGIPDGYTF	TGTGCCAGCAGGACGCGATGGGGGATACCCGATGGCTACACCTTC
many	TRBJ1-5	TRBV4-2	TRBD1	CASSPEGQGNQPQHF	TGTGCCAGCAGCCCCGAGGGACAGGGGAATCAGCCCCAGCATTTT
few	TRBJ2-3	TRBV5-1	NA	CASSLDGPRDTQYF	TGCGCCAGCAGCTTGGATGGCCCGAGGGATACGCAGTATTTT
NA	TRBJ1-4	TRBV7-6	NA	CASRIGPGEKLFF	TGTGCCAGCAGGATTGGTCCCGGGGAAAAACTGTTTTTT
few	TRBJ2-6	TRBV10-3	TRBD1	CAISEATGARNGANVLTF	TGTGCCATCAGTGAGGCGACAGGGGCCCGGAATGGGGCCAACGTCCTGACTTTC
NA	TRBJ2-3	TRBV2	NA	CASGSETTDTQYF	TGTGCCAGCGGGAGTGAGACTACAGATACGCAGTATTTT
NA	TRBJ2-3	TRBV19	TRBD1	CASLGQGVPDTQYF	TGTGCCAGCCTGGGACAGGGGGTTCCAGATACGCAGTATTTT
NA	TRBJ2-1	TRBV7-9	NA	CASSLDPRTYNEQFF	TGTGCCAGCAGCCTAGACCCAAGAACCTACAATGAGCAGTTCTTC
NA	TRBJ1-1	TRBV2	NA	CASSVRTEAFF	TGTGCCAGCAGTGTTAGGACCGAAGCTTTCTTT
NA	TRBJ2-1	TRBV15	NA	CATSRGLGQNEQFF	TGTGCCACCAGCAGAGGATTGGGACAAAATGAGCAGTTCTTC
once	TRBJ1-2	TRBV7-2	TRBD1	CASGPWTGPYGYTF	TGTGCCAGCGGCCCTTGGACAGGCCCCTATGGCTACACCTTC
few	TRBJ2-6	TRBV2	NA	CASNRLLVGANVLTF	TGTGCCAGCAACCGACTGCTTGTGGGGGCCAACGTCCTGACTTTC
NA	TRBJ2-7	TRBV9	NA	CASSVAPGREQYF	TGTGCCAGCAGCGTAGCTCCAGGGCGCGAGCAGTACTTC
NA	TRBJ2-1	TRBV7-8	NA	CASSLVGVAQDEQFF	TGTGCCAGCAGCTTAGTTGGGGTAGCTCAGGATGAGCAGTTCTTC
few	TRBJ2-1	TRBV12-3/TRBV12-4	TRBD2	CASSLSSGGDYNEQFF	TGTGCCAGCAGTTTATCTAGCGGGGGGGATTACAATGAGCAGTTCTTC
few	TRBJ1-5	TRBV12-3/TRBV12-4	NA	CASSRDRLDQPQHF	TGTGCCAGCAGTCGGGACCGCCTAGATCAGCCCCAGCATTTT
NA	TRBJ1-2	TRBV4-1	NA	CASSQEGGVGYGYTF	TGCGCCAGCAGCCAAGAAGGAGGGGTCGGCTATGGCTACACCTTC
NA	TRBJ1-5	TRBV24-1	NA	CATSDGSGANQPQHF	TGTGCCACCAGTGATGGGTCCGGTGCAAATCAGCCCCAGCATTTT
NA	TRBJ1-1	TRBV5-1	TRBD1	CASSVVQGGVGSAEAFF	TGCGCCAGCAGCGTCGTGCAAGGGGGCGTAGGGAGTGCTGAAGCTTTCTTT